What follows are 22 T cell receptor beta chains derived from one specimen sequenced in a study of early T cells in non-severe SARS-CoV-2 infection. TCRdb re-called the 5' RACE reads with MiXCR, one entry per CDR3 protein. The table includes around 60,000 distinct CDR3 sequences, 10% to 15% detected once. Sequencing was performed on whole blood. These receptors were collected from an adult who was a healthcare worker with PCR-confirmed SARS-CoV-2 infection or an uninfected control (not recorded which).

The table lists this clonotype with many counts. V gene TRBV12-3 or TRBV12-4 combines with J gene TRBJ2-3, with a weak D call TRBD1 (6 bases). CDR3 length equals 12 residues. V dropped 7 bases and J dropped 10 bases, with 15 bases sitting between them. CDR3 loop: CASTNPGQPQYF. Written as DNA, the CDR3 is TGTGCCAGCACCAACCCTGGACAGCCGCAGTATTTT.

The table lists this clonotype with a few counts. CDR3 sequence reads: CASSFGQGFYNSPLHF. The CDR3 DNA is TGTGCCAGCAGCTTCGGACAGGGTTTCTATAATTCACCCCTCCACTTT. This rearrangement joins TRBV7-9 to TRBJ1-6; 8 bases agree with TRBD1. Germline loops: CDR1 SEHNR, CDR2 FQNEAQ (reference sequence). The trim removed 3 bases at V and 3 bases at J, leaving 4 bases unmatched. The CDR3 loop spans 16 amino acids.

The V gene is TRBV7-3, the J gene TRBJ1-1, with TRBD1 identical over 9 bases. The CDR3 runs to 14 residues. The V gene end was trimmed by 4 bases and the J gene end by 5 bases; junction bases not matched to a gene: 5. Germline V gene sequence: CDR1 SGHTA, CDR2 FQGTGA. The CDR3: CASSYDRGETEAFF. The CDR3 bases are TGTGCCAGCAGCTATGACAGGGGGGAGACTGAAGCTTTCTTT.

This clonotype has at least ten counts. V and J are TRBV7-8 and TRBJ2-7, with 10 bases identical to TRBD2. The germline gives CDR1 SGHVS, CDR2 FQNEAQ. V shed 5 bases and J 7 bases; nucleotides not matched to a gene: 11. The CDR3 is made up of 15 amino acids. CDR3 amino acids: CASSQIVAGGAEQYF. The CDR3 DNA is TGTGCCAGCAGCCAAATTGTAGCGGGAGGAGCAGAGCAGTACTTC.

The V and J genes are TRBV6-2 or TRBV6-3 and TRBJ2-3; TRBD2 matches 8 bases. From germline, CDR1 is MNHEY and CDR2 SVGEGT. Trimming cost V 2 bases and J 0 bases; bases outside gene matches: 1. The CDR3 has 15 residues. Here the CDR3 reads CASSYGGGSTDTQYF. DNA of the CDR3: TGTGCCAGCAGTTACGGCGGGGGGAGCACAGATACGCAGTATTTT.

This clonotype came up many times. The CDR3 loop is CATSDGGSGTSGKGEQFF. CDR3 sequence (DNA): TGTGCCACCAGTGATGGGGGCTCCGGGACTAGCGGGAAGGGTGAGCAGTTCTTC. The J gene is TRBJ2-1, the V gene TRBV24-1; 13 positions agree with TRBD2. V lost 3 bases to trimming and J lost 9 bases; unmatched junction nucleotides: 13. Germline-derived CDR1 and CDR2 are KGHDR and SFDVKD. The CDR3 loop spans 18 amino acids.

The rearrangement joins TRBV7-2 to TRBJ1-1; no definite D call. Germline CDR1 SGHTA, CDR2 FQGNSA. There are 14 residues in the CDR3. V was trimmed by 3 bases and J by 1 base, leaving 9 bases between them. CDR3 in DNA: TGTGCCAGCAGCTTTTCGATTCCGAACACTGAAGCTTTCTTT. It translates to CASSFSIPNTEAFF. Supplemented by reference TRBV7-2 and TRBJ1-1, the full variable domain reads GAGVSQSPSNKVTEKGKDVELRCDPISGHTALYWYRQSLGQGLEFLIYFQGNSAPDKSGLPSDRFSAERTGGSVSTLTIQRTQQEDSAVYLCASSFSIPNTEAFFGQGTRLTVV.

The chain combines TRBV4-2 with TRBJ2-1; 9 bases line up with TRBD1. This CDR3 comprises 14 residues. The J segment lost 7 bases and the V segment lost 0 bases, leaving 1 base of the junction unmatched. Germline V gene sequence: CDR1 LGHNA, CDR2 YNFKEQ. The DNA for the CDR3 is TGTGCCAGCAGCCAAGATGGACAGGGGAATGAGCAGTTCTTC. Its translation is CASSQDGQGNEQFF.

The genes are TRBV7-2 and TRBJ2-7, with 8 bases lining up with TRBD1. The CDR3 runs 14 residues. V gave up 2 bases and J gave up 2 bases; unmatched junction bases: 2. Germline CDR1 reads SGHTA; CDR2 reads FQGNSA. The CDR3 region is CASSLQGAPYEQYF. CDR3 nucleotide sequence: TGTGCCAGCAGCTTACAGGGGGCTCCCTACGAGCAGTACTTC.

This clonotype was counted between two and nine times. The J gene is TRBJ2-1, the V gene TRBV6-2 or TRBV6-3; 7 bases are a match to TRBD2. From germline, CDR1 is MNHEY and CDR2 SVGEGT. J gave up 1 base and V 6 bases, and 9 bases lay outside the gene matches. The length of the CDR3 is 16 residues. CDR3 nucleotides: TGTGCCAGCAGACGACCCCTAGCGGCATCCTACAATGAGCAGTTCTTC. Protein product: CASRRPLAASYNEQFF.

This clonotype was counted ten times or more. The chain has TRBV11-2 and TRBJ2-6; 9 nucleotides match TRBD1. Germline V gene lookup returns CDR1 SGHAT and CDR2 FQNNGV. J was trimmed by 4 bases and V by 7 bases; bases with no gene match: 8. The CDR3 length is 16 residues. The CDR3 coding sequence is TGTGCCAGCAAACAAACAGGGGGCGGAGGGGCCAACGTCCTGACTTTC. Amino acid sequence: CASKQTGGGGANVLTF.

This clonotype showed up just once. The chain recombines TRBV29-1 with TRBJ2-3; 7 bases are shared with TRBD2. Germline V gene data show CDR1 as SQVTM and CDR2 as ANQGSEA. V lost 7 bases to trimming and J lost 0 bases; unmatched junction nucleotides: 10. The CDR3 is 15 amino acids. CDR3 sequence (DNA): TGCAGCGCTACTGAGCGGGGCCCAAGCACAGATACGCAGTATTTT. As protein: CSATERGPSTDTQYF.

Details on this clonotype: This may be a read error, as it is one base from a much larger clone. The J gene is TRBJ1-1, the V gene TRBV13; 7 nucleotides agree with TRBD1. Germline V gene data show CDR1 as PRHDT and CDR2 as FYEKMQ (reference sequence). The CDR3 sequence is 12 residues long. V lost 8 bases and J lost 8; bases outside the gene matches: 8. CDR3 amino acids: CASGADRREAFF. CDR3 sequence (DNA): TGTGCCAGCGGCGCGGACAGGAGAGAAGCTTTCTTT.

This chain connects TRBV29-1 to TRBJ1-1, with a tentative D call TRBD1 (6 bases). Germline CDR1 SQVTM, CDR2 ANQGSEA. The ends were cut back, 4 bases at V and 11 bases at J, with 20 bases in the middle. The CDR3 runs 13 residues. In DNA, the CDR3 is TGCAGCGTTGGGGTTTCGACAGGTCTGCTGGCTTTCTTT. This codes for CSVGVSTGLLAFF.

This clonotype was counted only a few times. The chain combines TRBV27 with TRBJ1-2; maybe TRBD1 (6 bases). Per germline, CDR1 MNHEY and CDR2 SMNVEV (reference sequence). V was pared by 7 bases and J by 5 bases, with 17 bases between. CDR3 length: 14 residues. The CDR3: CASKAGDGRYGYTF. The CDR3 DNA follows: TGTGCCAGCAAAGCAGGGGACGGAAGGTATGGCTACACCTTC.

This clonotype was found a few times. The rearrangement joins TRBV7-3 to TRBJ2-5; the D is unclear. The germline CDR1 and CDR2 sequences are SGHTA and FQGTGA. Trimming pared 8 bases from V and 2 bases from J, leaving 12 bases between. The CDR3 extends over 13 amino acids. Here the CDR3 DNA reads TGTGCCAGCTCCAGAGACGGACAAGAGACCCAGTACTTC. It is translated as CASSRDGQETQYF.

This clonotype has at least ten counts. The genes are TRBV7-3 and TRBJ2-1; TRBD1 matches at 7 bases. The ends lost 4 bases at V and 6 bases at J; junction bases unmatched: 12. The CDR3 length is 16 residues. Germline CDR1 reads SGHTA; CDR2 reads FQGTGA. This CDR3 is CASSSRGIRQGNEQFF. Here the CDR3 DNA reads TGTGCCAGCAGCTCTAGGGGAATTCGACAGGGCAATGAGCAGTTCTTC.

In nucleotides, the CDR3 is TGTGCCTGGAGTCCCCGGGAAGGGTTGATAAGCAATCAGCCCCAGCATTTT. Translating it yields CAWSPREGLISNQPQHF. This chain links TRBV30 with TRBJ1-5, with D hard to call. Germline loops: CDR1 GTSNPN, CDR2 SVGIG (reference sequence). V gave up 2 bases and J gave up 1 base, with 18 bases separating them. The length of the CDR3 is 17 residues.

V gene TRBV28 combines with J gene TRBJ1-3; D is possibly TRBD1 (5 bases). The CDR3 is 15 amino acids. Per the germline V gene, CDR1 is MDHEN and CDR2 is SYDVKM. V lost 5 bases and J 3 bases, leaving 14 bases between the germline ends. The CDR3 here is CASSRGGGGGNTIYF. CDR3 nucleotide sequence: TGTGCCAGCAGTAGGGGTGGTGGGGGTGGAAACACCATATATTTT.

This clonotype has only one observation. The CDR3 bases are TGTGCCACCAGTGACCAGACAGGGAAACTAGGCACAGATACGCAGTATTTT. This encodes CATSDQTGKLGTDTQYF. The V and J genes are TRBV24-1 and TRBJ2-3; 7 nucleotides line up with TRBD1. Germline V lookup: CDR1 KGHDR, CDR2 SFDVKD. CDR3 length: 17 residues. J lost 1 base, V lost 4 bases, and 10 bases had no gene match.

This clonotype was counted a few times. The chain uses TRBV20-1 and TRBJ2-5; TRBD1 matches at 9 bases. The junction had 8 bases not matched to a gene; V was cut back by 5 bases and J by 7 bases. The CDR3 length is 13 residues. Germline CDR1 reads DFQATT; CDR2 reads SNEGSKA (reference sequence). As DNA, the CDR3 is TGCAGTGCTTATTCGGACAGGGGAGGGACCCAGTACTTC. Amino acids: CSAYSDRGGTQYF.

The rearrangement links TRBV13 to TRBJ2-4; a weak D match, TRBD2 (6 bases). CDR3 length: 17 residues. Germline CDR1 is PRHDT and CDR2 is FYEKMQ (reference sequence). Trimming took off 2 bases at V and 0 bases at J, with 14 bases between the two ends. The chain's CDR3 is CASSLFSGREAKNIQYF. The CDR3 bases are TGTGCCAGCAGCTTATTTTCTGGGCGGGAAGCCAAAAACATTCAGTACTTC.